This T cell receptor (beta chain) came from a study of blood T cell repertoires in COVID-19. Study background: Acute and convalescent COVID-19 samples came from the United States, Italy and Spain. The analysed material was cDNA or gDNA that came from T cells, B-cell-depleted T cells, or PBMCs.

The CDR3 is 15 residues long. V lost 0 bases and J 3 bases, leaving 9 bases between the germline ends. Germline V CDR1 and CDR2: LNHNV, YYDKDF (reference sequence). Authors' analysis steps: Amplified reference gene primers provided the basis for estimating nucleated cell counts. Profiling relied on immunoSEQ multiplex PCR, and the TCRdb table lists in-frame clones only, not all of them. Clone size and V and J calls were adopted from that table, with D and trimming inferred from the DNA. Of approximately 40,000 clones in the sample, around 85% are singletons; the top ten hold roughly 45%. This clone was found once.

Sequenced sample: peripheral blood. The chain is built from TRBV15 and TRBJ1-3, with unresolved D. The sequence derives from a man aged 60 to 69 with active or convalescent COVID-19. The CDR3 DNA follows: TGTGCCACCAGCAGAGATCGGGGAATTGGAAACACCATATATTTT. Protein product: CATSRDRGIGNTIYF.